At least ten counts were recorded for the clone carrying this T cell receptor beta chain. The data belong to a study of T-cell reconstitution after alpha-beta-depleted transplantation in children. This CDR3 spans 13 amino acids. Germline loops: CDR1 GTSNPN, CDR2 SVGIG (reference sequence). V trimming: 3 bases; J trimming: 5 bases; junction bases outside the gene matches: 1. During its preparation, the TCRbeta library received unique molecular identifiers. One entry per CDR3 protein, called by TCRdb with MiXCR from the PCR reads. Of almost 500,000 distinct CDR3 sequences listed, under 15% are singletons.

This receptor was identified in a human donor who donated a stem cell graft to a child with combined immunodeficiency. The sequences come from PBMCs from the stem cell graft donor, collected from the stem cell graft. The chain links TRBV30 to TRBJ1-6, with 7 bases fitting TRBD1. The CDR3, as DNA: TGTGCCTGGAGGACAGGGAATAATTCACCCCTCCACTTT. It encodes CAWRTGNNSPLHF.